This TCR beta chain stems from a study of a mutant IDH1 vaccine in newly diagnosed glioma. Across the study: Onset of vaccination occurred 4-6 weeks following radiotherapy alone, or with temozolomide cycles. Therapy received beforehand was radiotherapy, temozolomide, or both, with most patients given both. Study-wide findings and caveats: Shifts in the top peripheral T cell clonotypes seemed unrelated to pseudoprogression.

A note on this clone: Its target is unknown.

The data were produced by immunoSEQ multiplex PCR, yet TCRdb's version contains in-frame clones alone and is incomplete. The data hold over 55,000 clones, with roughly four fifths observed a single time. The CDR3 covers 17 residues. The germline V gene has CDR1 SGDLS and CDR2 YYNGEE. V was pared by 0 bases and J by 5 bases, with 20 bases between. The time point: week 35, safety follow-up. A single vaccine dose contained 300 ug of mutant IDH1 20-mer peptide, and topical imiquimod was used with it. This TCR was recovered from a man aged 35-49 years with glioma. This rearrangement joins TRBV9 to TRBJ2-5; TRBD2 is a possible D gene (6 bases). The specimen was PBMCs, collected from a glioma patient whose treatment included an IDH1 peptide vaccine. The CDR3 coding sequence is TGTGCCAGCAGCGTAGTCTCCGGGACCCCACGGGGGGAGACCCAGTACTTC. It translates to CASSVVSGTPRGETQYF.